The text below deals with one TCR beta chain. The protocol was immunoSEQ multiplex PCR, while the TCRdb copy is restricted to in-frame clones and leaves out a portion. The table records under 2,500 clones, over 70% of them present only once. These data come from a study of immune cell composition in non-small cell lung cancer. The germline V gene has CDR1 WSHSY and CDR2 SAAADI. The CDR3 is 19 residues long. V gave up 2 bases and J gave up 1 base; unmatched junction bases: 10. These data were also filed under a second study, of CD4 T cells in lung cancer. From that paper: Curative-intent resections for stage I-III non-small cell lung cancer supplied tumor and non-adjacent lung tissue.

Material: lung tumor tissue. The chain has TRBV10-2 and TRBJ2-2, with 10 bases that match TRBD2. The sequence was obtained from a human donor with non-small cell lung cancer. The CDR3 region is CASSEGRTSGSKNTGELFF. Written as DNA, the CDR3 is TGCGCCAGCAGTGAGGGGAGGACTAGCGGATCCAAGAACACCGGGGAGCTGTTTTTT.